A single sample is the source of the 14 T cell receptor beta chains below, sequenced in a study of human T cells and chemical hapten exposure. TCRdb itself ran the RACE reads through MiXCR, one entry per CDR3 protein. The sample has under 200,000 distinct CDR3 sequences, approximately 31% seen once; the top ten hold 2.9%. Regarding time point: pre-sensitization, week 0. Treatment denoted: therapeutic diphenylcyclopropenone sensitization with weekly scalp DPC. This specimen was whole blood, taken in connection with sensitization to the hapten diphenylcyclopropenone (DPC). These receptor sequences come from a woman in her 30s with alopecia areata. Some clones in this sample may be carry-over from other donors' samples.

This clonotype was seen only a few times. The V and J genes are TRBV5-1 and TRBJ1-1; TRBD1 aligns across 7 bases. Germline V gene lookup returns CDR1 SGHRS and CDR2 YFSETQ. This CDR3 spans 13 amino acids. J was trimmed by 8 bases and V by 4 bases; bases with no gene match: 8. In nucleotides, the CDR3 is TGCGCCAGCAGCGGTCAAACGGGACAGGAAGCTTTCTTT. Protein product: CASSGQTGQEAFF.

The chain combines TRBV28 with TRBJ1-1; D is uncertain. Trimming took off 4 bases at V and 10 bases at J, with 13 bases between the two ends. CDR3 length equals 12 residues. CDR1 and CDR2 (germline): MDHEN, SYDVKM. The DNA for the CDR3 is TGTGCCAGCAGTTCCACCCGTCGAGGAGCTTTCTTT. Its protein product is CASSSTRRGAFF.

The genes are TRBV6-6 and TRBJ2-4, with D unresolved. This CDR3 has 11 residues. V was shortened by 6 bases and J by 15 bases, with 15 bases between the two germline ends. Germline V gene lookup returns CDR1 MNHNY and CDR2 SVGAGI (reference sequence). The CDR3 DNA sequence: TGTGCCAGCAGCCCTAGTCAAGATTTGTACTTC. It translates to CASSPSQDLYF.

This clonotype was picked up a small number of times. This sequence joins TRBV18 and TRBJ2-7; the D gene is possibly TRBD1 (5 bases). This CDR3 has 15 amino acids. Germline CDR1 is KGHSH and CDR2 is LQKENI. V was clipped by 2 bases and J by 0 bases, with 11 bases between them. The CDR3 DNA sequence: TGTGCCAGCTCACCAGTACAAGGGGACTCCTACGAGCAGTACTTC. This gives the protein CASSPVQGDSYEQYF.

This clonotype was seen ten or more times. This sequence joins TRBV29-1 and TRBJ1-4; D may be TRBD1 (5 bases). The V end lost 7 bases, the J end lost 8 bases, and 20 bases lay between the germline ends. This CDR3 is built from 14 residues. Looked up from germline, CDR1 is SQVTM and CDR2 is ANQGSEA. CDR3 amino acids: CSAKPDSGREKLFF. The CDR3 bases are TGCAGCGCCAAGCCCGACAGTGGAAGGGAAAAACTGTTTTTT.

This clonotype was observed a handful of times. The rearrangement uses TRBV7-2 and TRBJ2-4; D is perhaps TRBD2 (5 bases). Trimming took off 0 bases at V and 1 base at J, with 19 bases between the two ends. Germline CDR1 is SGHTA and CDR2 is FQGNSA. The CDR3 is made up of 19 amino acids. DNA for the CDR3: TGTGCCAGCAGCTTAGCGTTCGCAGCGGTAGGAGTCGCCAAAAACATTCAGTACTTC. It translates to CASSLAFAAVGVAKNIQYF.

In its sample, this clonotype was seen a few times. This sequence joins TRBV10-3 and TRBJ2-3, with D possibly matching TRBD1 (5 bases). Germline CDR1 and CDR2: ENHRY and SYGVKD. V was clipped by 6 bases and J by 5 bases, with 18 bases between them. The CDR3 runs 15 residues. As DNA, the CDR3 is TGTGCCATCAGGCAACAGGATTTGTCGGGAGATACGCAGTATTTT. Amino acids: CAIRQQDLSGDTQYF.

This clonotype was recorded a few times. V usage is TRBV5-1 and J usage is TRBJ1-2; D is unclear. Per germline, CDR1 SGHRS and CDR2 YFSETQ. The CDR3 sequence is 13 residues long. Trimming removed 4 bases from V and 0 bases from J, with 7 bases in between. CDR3 DNA sequence: TGCGCCAGCAGCCTTTGGTCTAACTATGGCTACACCTTC. Translating gives CASSLWSNYGYTF.

The chain couples TRBV6-2 or TRBV6-3 to TRBJ2-5; D might be TRBD2 (6 bases). The germline V gene has CDR1 MNHEY and CDR2 SVGEGT. CDR3 length equals 12 residues. The V end lost 2 bases, the J end lost 13 bases, and 14 bases lay between the germline ends. The CDR3 DNA reads TGTGCCAGCAGTTACCTGGACTACCGAATGTACTTC. It codes for CASSYLDYRMYF.

This chain uses TRBV5-1 with TRBJ1-1; no definite D call. This CDR3 spans 15 amino acids. Germline V gene sequence: CDR1 SGHRS, CDR2 YFSETQ. V lost 0 bases to trimming and J lost 2 bases, with 11 bases between them. CDR3 residues: CASSLVRGGNTEAFF. CDR3 nucleotide sequence: TGCGCCAGCAGCTTGGTTCGGGGTGGAAACACTGAAGCTTTCTTT. Full variable domain (outside the CDR3, taken from reference TRBV5-1 and TRBJ1-1): KAGVTQTPRYLIKTRGQQVTLSCSPISGHRSVSWYQQTPGQGLQFLFEYFSETQRNKGNFPGRFSGRQFSNSRSEMNVSTLELGDSALYLCASSLVRGGNTEAFFGQGTRLTVV.

This chain uses TRBV28 with TRBJ1-5, with 7 bases that match TRBD1. CDR1 is MDHEN, CDR2 SYDVKM, per germline. The CDR3 spans 15 residues. V was clipped by 6 bases and J by 4 bases; unmatched bases: 9. In DNA form, the CDR3 reads TGTGCCAGCAGCCTGAACAGGGGCCCTAATCAGCCCCAGCATTTT. It yields the protein CASSLNRGPNQPQHF.

This clonotype was recorded a few times. V is TRBV9 and J is TRBJ2-1; D gene uncertain. The germline V and J ends were trimmed by 0 bases and 5 bases, with 9 bases remaining between them. The length of the CDR3 is 14 residues. Germline V gene data show CDR1 as SGDLS and CDR2 as YYNGEE. The chain's CDR3 is CASSVAVRNNEQFF. In DNA, the CDR3 is TGTGCCAGCAGCGTAGCTGTCAGGAACAATGAGCAGTTCTTC.

V and J are TRBV7-2 and TRBJ1-4; unclear D gene. Looked up from germline, CDR1 is SGHTA and CDR2 is FQGNSA. This CDR3 region has 12 residues. Trimming shortened V by 5 bases and J by 8 bases, and 9 bases separated the two germline ends. The CDR3 loop is CASSRRTEKLFF. The CDR3, as DNA: TGTGCCAGCAGCCGACGAACAGAAAAACTGTTTTTT.

This clonotype was observed a few times. The chain uses TRBV10-1 and TRBJ2-7, with TRBD2 matching 8 bases. V was clipped by 3 bases and J by 0 bases; unmatched bases: 1. The CDR3 totals 14 residues. From germline, CDR1 is WNHNN and CDR2 SYGVQD (reference sequence). CDR3 DNA sequence: TGCGCCAGCAGTGAAAGCGGGAGCTCCTACGAGCAGTACTTC. Its protein product is CASSESGSSYEQYF.